This T cell receptor beta chain appears in the sequencing data of a study of blood T cell repertoires in COVID-19. The CDR3 sequence is 15 residues long. V lost 5 bases and J lost 2; bases outside the gene matches: 6. Per germline, CDR1 MNHEY and CDR2 SMNVEV (reference sequence). The authors' processing: Reference gene primer amplification yielded estimated nucleated cell counts. Clones were read by immunoSEQ multiplex PCR, and TCRdb kept only the in-frame ones, dropping some. D and trimming were read from the DNA, whereas the V and J calls and clone size are those reported in that table. The table lists 230,000 or so clones, about 80% of them singletons, with about 3.4% in the top ten.

The specimen sequenced was PBMCs or T cells enriched from blood (not recorded which). The V gene is TRBV27, the J gene TRBJ2-1; TRBD2 agrees at 7 bases. The sequence was obtained from a man aged 45-65 years who had recovered from COVID-19. CDR3 bases: TGTGCCAGCAGTCCCCTGGGAGGGGCCTACAATGAGCAGTTCTTC. Protein sequence: CASSPLGGAYNEQFF.